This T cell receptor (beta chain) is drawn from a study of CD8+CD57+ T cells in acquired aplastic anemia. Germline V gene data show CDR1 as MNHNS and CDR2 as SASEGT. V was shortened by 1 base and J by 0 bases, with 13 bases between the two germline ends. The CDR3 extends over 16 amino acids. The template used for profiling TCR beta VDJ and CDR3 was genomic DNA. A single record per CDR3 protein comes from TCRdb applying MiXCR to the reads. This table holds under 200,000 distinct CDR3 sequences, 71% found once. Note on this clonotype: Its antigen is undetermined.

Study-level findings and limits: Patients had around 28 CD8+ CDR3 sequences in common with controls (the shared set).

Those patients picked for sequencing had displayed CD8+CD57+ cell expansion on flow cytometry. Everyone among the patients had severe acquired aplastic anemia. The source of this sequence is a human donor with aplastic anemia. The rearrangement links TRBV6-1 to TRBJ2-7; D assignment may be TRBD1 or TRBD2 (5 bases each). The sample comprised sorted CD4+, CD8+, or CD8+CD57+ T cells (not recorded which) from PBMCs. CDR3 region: CASSEVSEGSSYEQYF. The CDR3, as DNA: TGTGCCAGCAGTGAAGTTTCCGAGGGGAGCTCCTACGAGCAGTACTTC.